These 18 T cell receptor beta chains came from one sample sequenced in a study of T cell responses to AZD1222 COVID-19 vaccine. The assay was immunoSEQ multiplex PCR, and TCRdb's table has in-frame clones only and misses some. The repertoire has about 150,000 clones, 70% to 90% of them found once; the top ten carry about 5.5%. This material consisted of peripheral blood, taken on day 0 of MenACWY control vaccination. These TCRs come from an adult in good health.

The V call is TRBV12-5, the J call TRBJ2-7; D perhaps matches TRBD1 (7 bases). The CDR3 is 15 residues long. Trimming took 1 base from V and 5 from J, leaving 15 bases between them. Germline CDR1 is LGHNT and CDR2 is FRNRAP. CDR3 sequence: CASGLGTTRGDEQYF. The CDR3 bases are TGTGCTAGTGGTTTGGGGACAACCAGGGGGGACGAGCAGTACTTC.

The chain combines TRBV24-1 with TRBJ2-7, with a weak D call TRBD2 (7 bases). Germline values: CDR1 KGHDR, CDR2 SFDVKD. The ends were cut back, 3 bases at V and 7 bases at J, with 24 bases in the middle. This CDR3 region has 17 residues. The CDR3 sequence is CATSDPPGRGCTLEQYV. CDR3 DNA: TGTGCCACCAGTGATCCCCCGGGGAGGGGGTGTACGTTGGAGCAGTACGTC.

The chain combines TRBV7-2 with TRBJ2-7; tentatively, D is TRBD2 (6 bases). The CDR3 totals 17 residues. Germline CDR1 SGHTA, CDR2 FQGNSA. Between the trimmed V and J ends, which lost 5 bases and 1 base, there was a span of 21 bases. The DNA of the CDR3 is TGTGCCAGCAGCCTCTGGTCTGGGGGGAGTAGTTCCTACGAGCAGTACTTC. As protein: CASSLWSGGSSSYEQYF.

A single count supports this clone. This chain's CDR3 is CASSLAIGTDNEQFF. The CDR3, as DNA: TGTGCCAGCAGCTTAGCTATCGGGACGGACAATGAGCAGTTCTTC. The V call is TRBV7-8, the J call TRBJ2-1; D possibly matches TRBD1 or TRBD2 (5 bases each). The CDR3 extends over 15 amino acids. Per the germline V gene, CDR1 is SGHVS and CDR2 is FQNEAQ. Trimming removed 0 bases from V and 5 bases from J, with 11 bases in between.

This CDR3 is CASSGYGGGNTIYF. CDR3 nucleotide sequence: TGTGCCAGCAGCGGATATGGGGGGGGGAACACCATATATTTT. V usage is TRBV9 and J usage is TRBJ1-3; TRBD1 might be the D (5 bases). This CDR3 contains 14 residues. Germline loops: CDR1 SGDLS, CDR2 YYNGEE. Trimming took off 3 bases at V and 7 bases at J, with 14 bases between the two ends. Together with reference TRBV9 and TRBJ1-3, the CDR3 gives the full variable domain: DSGVTQTPKHLITATGQRVTLRCSPRSGDLSVYWYQQSLDQGLQFLIQYYNGEERAKGNILERFSAQQFPDLHSELNLSSLELGDSALYFCASSGYGGGNTIYFGEGSWLTVV.

This chain joins TRBV5-4 and TRBJ2-7; D is perhaps TRBD1 (6 bases). The germline CDR1 and CDR2 sequences are SGHNT and YYREEE (reference sequence). This CDR3 contains 14 residues. V was cut by 0 bases and J by 4 bases, with 11 bases left in between. The CDR3 DNA follows: TGTGCCAGCAGCTTGGAACAGGGAACGTACGAGCAGTACTTC. It is translated as CASSLEQGTYEQYF.

J is TRBJ2-3 and V is TRBV5-1; D is uncertain. This CDR3 contains 14 residues. CDR1 SGHRS and CDR2 YFSETQ come from the germline V gene. Trimming pared 2 bases from V and 3 bases from J, leaving 10 bases between. CDR3 in DNA: TGCGCCAGCAGCTTAAGCCCTCGGACAGATACGCAGTATTTT. Translating gives CASSLSPRTDTQYF.

The rearrangement links TRBV27 to TRBJ2-3; D assignment may be TRBD1 or TRBD2 (8 bases each). From germline, CDR1 is MNHEY and CDR2 SMNVEV (reference sequence). Trimming took off 5 bases at V and 4 bases at J, with 37 bases between the two ends. This CDR3 contains 22 residues. CDR3: CASSLSLDRVGHAAGAADTQYF. Written as DNA, the CDR3 is TGTGCCAGCAGTCTGAGCTTGGACAGGGTTGGGCATGCAGCGGGAGCGGCAGATACGCAGTATTTT.

DNA of the CDR3: TGTGCCAGCAGCCGAGTGCGGGGGTATAATGAAAAACTGTTTTTT. As protein: CASSRVRGYNEKLFF. V is TRBV6-5 and J is TRBJ1-4; TRBD1 is a possible D gene (5 bases). From germline, CDR1 is MNHEY and CDR2 SVGAGI. V was pared by 6 bases and J by 4 bases, with 15 bases between. The CDR3 runs to 15 residues.

The chain joins TRBV11-3 to TRBJ2-2; TRBD2 is a possible D gene (7 bases). The CDR3 consists of 16 residues. From germline, CDR1 is SGHNT and CDR2 YENEEA. The V end was cut by 0 bases, the J end by 5 bases, with 13 bases between. CDR3 sequence (DNA): TGTGCCAGCAGCTTAGATCCACGGGGGGCGACCGGGGAGCTGTTTTTT. Translating gives CASSLDPRGATGELFF.

The rearrangement joins TRBV7-3 to TRBJ2-5; unclear D gene. V lost 3 bases and J 1 base, leaving 6 bases between the germline ends. Germline V gene sequence: CDR1 SGHTA, CDR2 FQGTGA. The CDR3 totals 13 residues. The CDR3 DNA reads as TGTGCCAGCAGCTTGACACCCCAAGAGACCCAGTACTTC. This gives the protein CASSLTPQETQYF.

V is TRBV5-4 and J is TRBJ2-5; D perhaps matches TRBD1 (5 bases). The V and J ends lost 2 bases and 2 bases respectively, with 16 bases between them. The CDR3 loop spans 16 amino acids. Germline V gene sequence: CDR1 SGHNT, CDR2 YYREEE (reference sequence). CDR3 sequence (DNA): TGTGCCAGCAGCTTAGGGGCTGCGGTACTACAAGAGACCCAGTACTTC. Protein product: CASSLGAAVLQETQYF.

This chain links TRBV5-1 with TRBJ1-2; 7 positions match TRBD1. The CDR3 contains 16 residues. The germline V gene has CDR1 SGHRS and CDR2 YFSETQ. J gave up 4 bases and V 2 bases, and 11 bases lay outside the gene matches. CDR3 nucleotides: TGCGCCAGCAGCTTTGGCCTGGGGGGGACAGCCTATGGCTACACCTTC. This sequence encodes CASSFGLGGTAYGYTF.

The rearrangement uses TRBV10-3 and TRBJ1-1; weak D call: TRBD1 (5 bases). V was pared by 3 bases and J by 6 bases, with 11 bases between. Germline CDR1 and CDR2: ENHRY and SYGVKD. The CDR3 consists of 13 residues. DNA for the CDR3: TGTGCCATCAGTGACAGGGCTATTTCTGAAGCTTTCTTT. The encoded protein is CAISDRAISEAFF.

The chain carries TRBV7-9 and TRBJ2-2; D is possibly TRBD2 (6 bases). Trimming took off 5 bases at V and 1 base at J, with 14 bases between the two ends. The CDR3 is 16 amino acids. Germline-derived CDR1 and CDR2 are SEHNR and FQNEAQ (reference sequence). In DNA, the CDR3 is TGTGCCAGCAGCCCGCCTTGGCGGGAGAACACCGGGGAGCTGTTTTTT. It specifies CASSPPWRENTGELFF.

The chain links TRBV5-1 to TRBJ2-5, with D tentatively TRBD1 (6 bases). In germline, CDR1 is SGHRS, CDR2 YFSETQ. V dropped 4 bases and J dropped 5 bases, with 15 bases sitting between them. This CDR3 comprises 14 residues. The CDR3 DNA reads TGCGCCAGCAGCACCGCCGAGGGGGAGGAGACCCAGTACTTC. It encodes CASSTAEGEETQYF.

J is TRBJ2-2 and V is TRBV6-1, with 11 nucleotides matching TRBD1. The CDR3 runs to 22 residues. The trim removed 2 bases at V and 5 bases at J, leaving 22 bases unmatched. CDR1 and CDR2 from the germline V gene are MNHNS and SASEGT. In DNA form, the CDR3 reads TGTGCCAGCAGTGAACCGAGTTTCTTTACCATCGTCGGGACAGGGGGGACCGGGGAGCTGTTTTTT. The encoded protein is CASSEPSFFTIVGTGGTGELFF.

The CDR3 loop reads CAISVLMGIGSGNTIYF. The CDR3 DNA reads as TGTGCCATCAGTGTTTTAATGGGCATTGGCTCTGGAAACACCATATATTTT. J is TRBJ1-3 and V is TRBV10-3, with unresolved D. V was shortened by 4 bases and J by 0 bases, with 16 bases between the two germline ends. CDR3 size: 17 residues. The germline V gene encodes CDR1 ENHRY and CDR2 SYGVKD.